These 24 T cell receptor beta chains were sequenced from one sample in a study of blood T cell repertoires in COVID-19. Assay used: immunoSEQ multiplex PCR; TCRdb lists only in-frame clones, some missing. The data contain about 74,000 clones, around four fifths of them singletons. Source material: peripheral blood. These TCRs come from a man in his 70s with acute or convalescent COVID-19.

V gene TRBV9 combines with J gene TRBJ1-1; D is ambiguous. The CDR3 consists of 13 residues. Germline assignment: CDR1 SGDLS and CDR2 YYNGEE. The ends were cut back, 4 bases at V and 0 bases at J, with 7 bases in the middle. The chain's CDR3 is CASSHSMNTEAFF. The CDR3 DNA reads as TGTGCCAGCAGCCACTCGATGAACACTGAAGCTTTCTTT.

The chain employs TRBV6-5 and TRBJ2-7; 9 bases line up with TRBD2. Germline V lookup: CDR1 MNHEY, CDR2 SVGAGI. The CDR3 length is 14 residues. V was pared by 6 bases and J by 2 bases, with 5 bases of the junction left unmatched. The CDR3 spells CASRGGLAAYEQYF. The CDR3 nucleotides read TGTGCCAGCAGGGGGGGACTAGCAGCCTACGAGCAGTACTTC.

This chain joins TRBV30 and TRBJ1-5; weak D call: TRBD1 (5 bases). Germline V gene sequence: CDR1 GTSNPN, CDR2 SVGIG (reference sequence). The length of the CDR3 is 13 residues. Trimming shortened V by 7 bases and J by 4 bases, and 14 bases separated the two germline ends. The CDR3 region is CASAGKRNQPQHF. Here the CDR3 DNA reads TGTGCCTCAGCAGGGAAAAGGAATCAGCCCCAGCATTTT.

The chain employs TRBV5-3 and TRBJ2-5, with 7 bases that match TRBD1. TRBV5-3 is an open reading frame, and its role is uncertain. The CDR3 is made up of 14 amino acids. V lost 10 bases to trimming and J lost 1 base; unmatched junction nucleotides: 10. The CDR3 sequence is CAGEGTAGQETQYF. CDR3 DNA: TGTGCCGGCGAAGGGACAGCAGGCCAAGAGACCCAGTACTTC.

The chain couples TRBV11-2 to TRBJ2-1; TRBD2 matches at 9 bases. Germline V CDR1 and CDR2: SGHAT, FQNNGV. This CDR3 has 15 amino acids. J gave up 3 bases and V 5 bases, and 5 bases lay outside the gene matches. CDR3 bases: TGTGCCAGCAGCCCGACTAGCGGAAACTACAATGAGCAGTTCTTC. This sequence encodes CASSPTSGNYNEQFF.

The rearrangement links TRBV28 to TRBJ1-1; D is perhaps TRBD1 (5 bases). Trimming left V 2 bases short and J 1 base short, with 5 bases between. The CDR3 has 13 residues. Germline loops: CDR1 MDHEN, CDR2 SYDVKM. The chain's CDR3 is CASSLGQNTEAFF. CDR3 sequence (DNA): TGTGCCAGCAGTTTAGGACAGAACACTGAAGCTTTCTTT.

Only one count was recorded for this clone. The rearrangement links TRBV10-2 to TRBJ2-3; a weak D match, TRBD1 (5 bases). The CDR3 spans 15 residues. Between the trimmed V and J ends, which lost 2 bases and 2 bases, there was a span of 11 bases. Germline V gene data show CDR1 as WSHSY and CDR2 as SAAADI. The CDR3: CASSEGAAATDTQYF. In DNA form, the CDR3 reads TGCGCCAGCAGTGAGGGGGCCGCAGCCACAGATACGCAGTATTTT.

The chain carries TRBV7-3 and TRBJ1-4; 10 nucleotides match TRBD1. The length of the CDR3 is 15 residues. V shed 11 bases, J shed 5 bases, and the junction held 11 bases outside the gene matches. Germline V CDR1 and CDR2: SGHTA, FQGTGA. The CDR3 coding sequence is TGTGCCGGCCCGGGACAGGGGCTGCCAAATGAAAAACTGTTTTTT. Protein: CAGPGQGLPNEKLFF.

V and J are TRBV5-1 and TRBJ2-1; D is unresolved. The germline CDR1 and CDR2 sequences are SGHRS and YFSETQ. The CDR3 spans 14 residues. V was trimmed by 2 bases and J by 1 base, leaving 7 bases between them. CDR3 DNA sequence: TGCGCCAGCAGCTTCTATTCATCCTACAATGAGCAGTTCTTC. It codes for CASSFYSSYNEQFF.

V usage is TRBV5-1 and J usage is TRBJ2-7, with 7 bases lining up with TRBD1. Unmatched junction bases numbered 8, after V lost 5 bases and J lost 0 bases. Germline CDR1 and CDR2: SGHRS and YFSETQ. This CDR3 contains 15 residues. The CDR3 protein is CASRKVRDSSYEQYF. CDR3 in DNA: TGCGCCAGCAGAAAGGTCCGGGACAGCTCCTACGAGCAGTACTTC.

J is TRBJ2-1 and V is TRBV5-1; tentatively, D is TRBD2 (5 bases). Germline assignment: CDR1 SGHRS and CDR2 YFSETQ. V lost 3 bases, J lost 0 bases, and 13 bases lay in between. CDR3 length equals 16 residues. In nucleotides, the CDR3 is TGCGCCAGCAGCTCAAGCGGTATTGCCTCCTACAATGAGCAGTTCTTC. It specifies CASSSSGIASYNEQFF.

The chain is built from TRBV5-5 and TRBJ2-7; D is possibly TRBD2 (5 bases). Germline V gives CDR1 SGHKS, CDR2 YYEKEE (reference sequence). Trimming cost V 4 bases and J 1 base, with 12 bases left between them. CDR3 length: 14 amino acids. Here the CDR3 reads CASSPDLLSYEQYF. The CDR3 DNA sequence: TGTGCCAGCAGCCCGGACTTATTGTCCTACGAGCAGTACTTC.

V usage is TRBV11-2 and J usage is TRBJ1-5; the D gene is possibly TRBD1 (6 bases). Germline assignment: CDR1 SGHAT and CDR2 FQNNGV. V gave up 5 bases and J gave up 7 bases, with 15 bases separating them. The CDR3 is 14 residues long. This CDR3 is CASSPVDSGQPQHF. CDR3 nucleotide sequence: TGTGCCAGCAGCCCCGTGGACAGCGGACAGCCCCAGCATTTT.

The gene calls are TRBV5-5 and TRBJ2-7, with D perhaps TRBD1 (7 bases). Deletions cut 2 bases from V and 7 bases from J, with 19 bases between. CDR1 and CDR2 from the germline V gene are SGHKS and YYEKEE (reference sequence). This CDR3 is 15 amino acids long. In DNA form, the CDR3 reads TGTGCCAGCAGCTTACAGGCAGGGGGGATGGGGGAGCAGTACTTC. It specifies CASSLQAGGMGEQYF.

The chain employs TRBV27 and TRBJ1-2; D may be TRBD1 (6 bases). The V end lost 8 bases, the J end lost 5 bases, and 9 bases lay between the germline ends. This CDR3 region has 11 residues. Germline values: CDR1 MNHEY, CDR2 SMNVEV (reference sequence). CDR3 region: CASQGLYGYTF. CDR3 coding DNA: TGTGCCAGCCAGGGGTTGTATGGCTACACCTTC.

The gene calls are TRBV18 and TRBJ2-1, with TRBD2 matching 10 bases. The trim removed 0 bases at V and 9 bases at J, leaving 14 bases unmatched. The CDR3 covers 18 residues. Germline loops: CDR1 KGHSH, CDR2 LQKENI. CDR3 sequence reads: CASSPPGTSEDSSGEQFF. As DNA, the CDR3 is TGTGCCAGCTCACCACCCGGGACTAGCGAAGATAGTTCCGGTGAGCAGTTCTTC.

DNA for the CDR3: TGTGCCAGCAGCCTCTCCGGGGGGGGTGGCTACGAGCAGTACTTC. Protein: CASSLSGGGGYEQYF. V is TRBV3-1 (or the pseudogene TRBV3-2) and J is TRBJ2-7, with TRBD2 matching 8 bases. Per germline, CDR1 LGHDT and CDR2 YNNKEL (reference sequence). With 4 bases clipped from V and 3 bases from J, the junction kept 8 bases outside the gene matches. The CDR3 runs 15 residues.

The rearrangement joins TRBV7-3 to TRBJ2-2, with D perhaps matching TRBD2 (5 bases). There are 15 residues in the CDR3. The germline V and J ends were trimmed by 2 bases and 5 bases, with 12 bases remaining between them. Germline loops: CDR1 SGHTA, CDR2 FQGTGA. DNA for the CDR3: TGTGCCAGCAGCTTAGAGGGCGTAGAGACCGGGGAGCTGTTTTTT. It encodes CASSLEGVETGELFF.

The rearrangement links TRBV7-8 to TRBJ2-1; 10 bases line up with TRBD1. The V gene's germline CDR1 is SGHVS and CDR2 FQNEAQ. J gave up 3 bases and V 5 bases, and 4 bases lay outside the gene matches. The CDR3 has 15 amino acids. Written as DNA, the CDR3 is TGTGCCAGCAGCCCTGACAGGGGGCTCTACAATGAGCAGTTCTTC. This encodes CASSPDRGLYNEQFF.

The V gene is TRBV5-1, the J gene TRBJ2-5; 7 bases are shared with TRBD2. V dropped 4 bases and J dropped 1; count of bases not matched to a gene: 7. The CDR3 totals 15 residues. Germline assignment: CDR1 SGHRS and CDR2 YFSETQ. The CDR3 region is CASSPGGSGQETQYF. In nucleotides, the CDR3 is TGCGCCAGCAGCCCGGGGGGATCGGGCCAAGAGACCCAGTACTTC.

CDR3 sequence: CASSLVAGGPRNTGELFF. As DNA, the CDR3 is TGTGCCAGCAGCTTAGTAGCGGGAGGGCCCAGGAACACCGGGGAGCTGTTTTTT. The rearrangement uses TRBV7-3 and TRBJ2-2, with 11 bases fitting TRBD2. Trimming at V came to 2 bases and at J to 1 base, leaving 6 bases not matched to a gene. Germline assignment: CDR1 SGHTA and CDR2 FQGTGA. CDR3 length equals 18 residues.

The genes are TRBV29-1 and TRBJ1-1, with a weak D call TRBD1 (5 bases). CDR1 is SQVTM and CDR2 is ANQGSEA in the germline V gene. Trimming took 0 bases from V and 3 from J, leaving 11 bases between them. The CDR3 has 14 amino acids. CDR3 sequence (DNA): TGCAGCGTTGAAGATAATCCGGGGGACACTGAAGCTTTCTTT. Residues: CSVEDNPGDTEAFF.

The gene calls are TRBV5-1 and TRBJ1-1, with D possibly TRBD1 on 6 matching bases. CDR1 is SGHRS and CDR2 is YFSETQ in the germline V gene. The CDR3 is made up of 14 amino acids. V dropped 1 base and J dropped 3 bases, with 10 bases sitting between them. The CDR3, as DNA: TGCGCCAGCAGCTTGACAGGGAGGGACACTGAAGCTTTCTTT. This codes for CASSLTGRDTEAFF.

V usage is TRBV3-1 (or the pseudogene TRBV3-2) and J usage is TRBJ2-7; D not certain. CDR3 length equals 12 residues. In germline, CDR1 is LGHDT, CDR2 YNNKEL (reference sequence). With 3 bases removed from V and 2 bases from J, the gap between germline ends came to 5 bases. CDR3 nucleotide sequence: TGTGCCAGCAGCCATCGGGCCTACGAGCAGTACTTC. Protein: CASSHRAYEQYF.